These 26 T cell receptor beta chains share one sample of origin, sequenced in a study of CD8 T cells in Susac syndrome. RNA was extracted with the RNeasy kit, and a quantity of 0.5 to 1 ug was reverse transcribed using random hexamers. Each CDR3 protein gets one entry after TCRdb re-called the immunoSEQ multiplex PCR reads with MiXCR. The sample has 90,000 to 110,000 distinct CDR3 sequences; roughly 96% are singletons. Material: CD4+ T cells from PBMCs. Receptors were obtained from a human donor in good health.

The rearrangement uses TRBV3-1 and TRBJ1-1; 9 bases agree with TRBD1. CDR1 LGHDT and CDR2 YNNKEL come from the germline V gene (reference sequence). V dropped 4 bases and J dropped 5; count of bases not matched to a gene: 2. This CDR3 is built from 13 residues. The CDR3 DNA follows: TGTGCCAGCAGCCGTGGACAGGGGACTGAAGCTTTCTTT. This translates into CASSRGQGTEAFF.

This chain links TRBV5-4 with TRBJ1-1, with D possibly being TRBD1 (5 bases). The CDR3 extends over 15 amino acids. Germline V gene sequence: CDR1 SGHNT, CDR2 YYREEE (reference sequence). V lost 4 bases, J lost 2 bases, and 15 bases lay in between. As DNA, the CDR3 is TGTGCCAGCAGCCGGGGGGGGGAGGTAAACACTGAAGCTTTCTTT. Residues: CASSRGGEVNTEAFF. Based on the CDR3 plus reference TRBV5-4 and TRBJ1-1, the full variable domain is ETGVTQSPTHLIKTRGQQVTLRCSSQSGHNTVSWYQQALGQGPQFIFQYYREEENGRGNFPPRFSGLQFPNYSSELNVNALELDDSALYLCASSRGGEVNTEAFFGQGTRLTVV.

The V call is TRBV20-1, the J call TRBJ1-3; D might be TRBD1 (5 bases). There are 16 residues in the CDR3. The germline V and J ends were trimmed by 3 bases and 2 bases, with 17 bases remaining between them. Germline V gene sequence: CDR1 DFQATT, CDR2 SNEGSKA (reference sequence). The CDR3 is CSARNPGITTGNTIYF. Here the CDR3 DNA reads TGCAGTGCTAGGAATCCAGGGATCACCACTGGAAACACCATATATTTT.

The CDR3 DNA is TGTGCCAGCAGTTCGACTAGCGGGAGCTCCTACGAGCAGTACTTC. This codes for CASSSTSGSSYEQYF. The gene calls are TRBV6-6 and TRBJ2-7; 12 nucleotides match TRBD2. CDR1 and CDR2 from the germline V gene are MNHNY and SVGAGI (reference sequence). V was pared by 4 bases and J by 0 bases, with 1 base of the junction left unmatched. This CDR3 spans 15 amino acids.

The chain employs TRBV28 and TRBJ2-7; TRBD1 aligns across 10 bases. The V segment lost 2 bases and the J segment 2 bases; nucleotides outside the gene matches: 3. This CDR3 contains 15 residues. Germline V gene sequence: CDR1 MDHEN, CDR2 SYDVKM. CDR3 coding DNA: TGTGCCAGCAGTTTACCTGGGACAGGGGCCTACGAGCAGTACTTC. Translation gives CASSLPGTGAYEQYF.

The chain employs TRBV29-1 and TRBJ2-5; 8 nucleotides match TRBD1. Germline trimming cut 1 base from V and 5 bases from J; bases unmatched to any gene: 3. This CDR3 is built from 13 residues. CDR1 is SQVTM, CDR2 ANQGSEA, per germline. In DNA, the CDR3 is TGCAGCGTTGAAGCCAGGGGGCATGAGACCCAGTACTTC. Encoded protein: CSVEARGHETQYF.

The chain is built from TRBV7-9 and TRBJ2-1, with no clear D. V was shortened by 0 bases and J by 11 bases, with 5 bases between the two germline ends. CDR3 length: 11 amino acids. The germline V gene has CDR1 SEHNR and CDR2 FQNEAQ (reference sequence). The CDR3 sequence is CASSLADQQFF. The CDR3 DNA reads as TGTGCCAGCAGCTTAGCAGACCAGCAGTTCTTC. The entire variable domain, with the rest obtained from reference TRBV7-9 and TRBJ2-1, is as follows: DTGVSQNPRHKITKRGQNVTFRCDPISEHNRLYWYRQTLGQGPEFLTYFQNEAQLEKSRLLSDRFSAERPKGSFSTLEIQRTEQGDSAMYLCASSLADQQFFGPGTRLTVL.

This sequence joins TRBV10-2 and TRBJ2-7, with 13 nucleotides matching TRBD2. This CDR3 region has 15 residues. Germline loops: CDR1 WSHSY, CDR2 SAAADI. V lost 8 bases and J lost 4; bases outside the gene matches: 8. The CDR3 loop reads CASGKTSGRWYEQYF. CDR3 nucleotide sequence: TGCGCCAGCGGAAAGACTAGCGGGAGGTGGTACGAGCAGTACTTC.

The CDR3 sequence: CASSLTSGNTYNEQFF. The CDR3 DNA reads as TGTGCCAGCAGCCTGACTAGCGGGAACACCTACAATGAGCAGTTCTTC. This chain uses TRBV7-2 with TRBJ2-1, with TRBD2 identical over 11 bases. CDR3 length equals 16 residues. The germline V gene encodes CDR1 SGHTA and CDR2 FQGNSA. With 5 bases clipped from V and 2 bases from J, the junction kept 5 bases outside the gene matches.

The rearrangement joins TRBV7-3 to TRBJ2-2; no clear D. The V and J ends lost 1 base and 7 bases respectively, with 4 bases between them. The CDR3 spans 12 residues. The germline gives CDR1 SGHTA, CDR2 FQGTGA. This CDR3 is CASSLSVGELFF. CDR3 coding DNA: TGTGCCAGCAGCTTAAGTGTCGGGGAGCTGTTTTTT.

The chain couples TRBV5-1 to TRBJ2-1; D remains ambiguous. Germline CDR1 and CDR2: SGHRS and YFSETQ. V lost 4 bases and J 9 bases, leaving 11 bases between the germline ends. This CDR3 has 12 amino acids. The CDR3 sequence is CASSLSFTEQFF. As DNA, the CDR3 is TGCGCCAGCAGCCTGTCTTTTACTGAGCAGTTCTTC.

CDR3 residues: CASNLMANYGYTF. The CDR3 DNA is TGTGCCAGCAACCTAATGGCAAACTATGGCTACACCTTC. V gene TRBV7-2 combines with J gene TRBJ1-2; D remains ambiguous. V dropped 7 bases and J dropped 2 bases, with 11 bases sitting between them. The CDR3 is 13 amino acids. Germline V gives CDR1 SGHTA, CDR2 FQGNSA.

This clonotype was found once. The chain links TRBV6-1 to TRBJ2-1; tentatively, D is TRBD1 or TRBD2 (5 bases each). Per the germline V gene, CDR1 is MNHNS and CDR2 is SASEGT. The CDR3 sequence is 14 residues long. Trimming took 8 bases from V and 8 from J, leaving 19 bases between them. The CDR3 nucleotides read TGTGCCAGCCTCCCCCACACTAGGGGCGATGAGCAGTTCTTC. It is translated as CASLPHTRGDEQFF.

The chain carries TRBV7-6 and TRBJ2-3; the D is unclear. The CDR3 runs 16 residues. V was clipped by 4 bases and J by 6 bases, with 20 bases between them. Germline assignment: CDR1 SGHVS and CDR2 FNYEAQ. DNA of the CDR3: TGTGCCAGCAGCTCCCAGATTGGGCTTGTGGGGGATACGCAGTATTTT. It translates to CASSSQIGLVGDTQYF. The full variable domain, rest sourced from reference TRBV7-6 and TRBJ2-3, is GAGVSQSPRYKVTKRGQDVALRCDPISGHVSLYWYRQALGQGPEFLTYFNYEAQQDKSGLPNDRFSAERPEGSISTLTIQRTEQRDSAMYRCASSSQIGLVGDTQYFGPGTRLTVL.

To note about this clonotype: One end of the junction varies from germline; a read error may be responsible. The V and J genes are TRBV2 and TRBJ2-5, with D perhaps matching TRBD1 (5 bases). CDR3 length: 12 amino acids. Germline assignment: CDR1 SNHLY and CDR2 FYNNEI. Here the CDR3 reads CASLKGIEIQYF. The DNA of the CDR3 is TGTGCCAGTTTGAAGGGGATCGAGATCCAGTACTTC.

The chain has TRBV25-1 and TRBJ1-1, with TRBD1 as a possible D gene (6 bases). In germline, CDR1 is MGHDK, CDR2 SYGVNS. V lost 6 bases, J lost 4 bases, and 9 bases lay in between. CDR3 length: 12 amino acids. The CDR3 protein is CASSRDITEAFF. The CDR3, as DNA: TGTGCCAGCAGCAGGGACATCACTGAAGCTTTCTTT.

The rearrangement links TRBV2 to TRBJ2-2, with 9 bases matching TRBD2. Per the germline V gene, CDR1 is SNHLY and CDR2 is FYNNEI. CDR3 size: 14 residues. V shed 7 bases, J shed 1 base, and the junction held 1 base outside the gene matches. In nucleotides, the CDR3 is TGTGCCAGCACACTAGCGGGGAACACCGGGGAGCTGTTTTTT. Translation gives CASTLAGNTGELFF.

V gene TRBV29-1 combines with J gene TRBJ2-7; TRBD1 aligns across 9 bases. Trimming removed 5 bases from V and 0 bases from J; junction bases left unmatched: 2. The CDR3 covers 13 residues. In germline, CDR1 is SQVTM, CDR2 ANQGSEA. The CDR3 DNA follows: TGCAGCGTTACGGGACAGGGCTCCTACGAGCAGTACTTC. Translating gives CSVTGQGSYEQYF.

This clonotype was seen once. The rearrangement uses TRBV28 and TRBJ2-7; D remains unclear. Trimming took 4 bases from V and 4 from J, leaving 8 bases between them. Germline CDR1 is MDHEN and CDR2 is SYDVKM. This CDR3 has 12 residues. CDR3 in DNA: TGTGCCAGCAGTTCTCCCCAATACGAGCAGTACTTC. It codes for CASSSPQYEQYF.

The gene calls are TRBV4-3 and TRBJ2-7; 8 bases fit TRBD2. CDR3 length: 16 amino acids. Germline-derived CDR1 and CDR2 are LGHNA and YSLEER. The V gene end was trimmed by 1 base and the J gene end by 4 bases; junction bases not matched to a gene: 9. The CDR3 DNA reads TGCGCCAGCAGCCAAGTTGGGCGGGAGGCGAGTTACGAGCAGTACTTC. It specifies CASSQVGREASYEQYF.

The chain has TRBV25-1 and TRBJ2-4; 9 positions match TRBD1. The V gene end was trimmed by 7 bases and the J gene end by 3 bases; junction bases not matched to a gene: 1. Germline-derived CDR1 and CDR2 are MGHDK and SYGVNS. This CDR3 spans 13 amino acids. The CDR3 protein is CASMGQGKNIQYF. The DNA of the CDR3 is TGTGCCAGCATGGGACAGGGCAAAAACATTCAGTACTTC.

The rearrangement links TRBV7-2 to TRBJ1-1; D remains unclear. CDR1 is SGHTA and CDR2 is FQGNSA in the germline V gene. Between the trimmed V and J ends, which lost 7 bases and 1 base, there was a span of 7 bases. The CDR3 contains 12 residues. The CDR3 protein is CASILGNTEAFF. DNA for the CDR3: TGTGCCAGCATCCTCGGGAACACTGAAGCTTTCTTT.

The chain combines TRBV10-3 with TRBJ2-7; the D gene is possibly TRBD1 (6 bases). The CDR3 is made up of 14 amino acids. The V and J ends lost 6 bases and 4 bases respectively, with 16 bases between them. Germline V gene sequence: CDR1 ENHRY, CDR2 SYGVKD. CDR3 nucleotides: TGTGCCATCAGCCGACTAACTACAGGGTACGAGCAGTACTTC. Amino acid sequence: CAISRLTTGYEQYF.

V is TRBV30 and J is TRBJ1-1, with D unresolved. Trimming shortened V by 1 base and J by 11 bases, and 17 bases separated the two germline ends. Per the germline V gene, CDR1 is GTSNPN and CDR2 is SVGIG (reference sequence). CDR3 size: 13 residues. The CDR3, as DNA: TGTGCCTGGAGTGACCCCTCGTTGGTTTATGCTTTCTTT. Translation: CAWSDPSLVYAFF.

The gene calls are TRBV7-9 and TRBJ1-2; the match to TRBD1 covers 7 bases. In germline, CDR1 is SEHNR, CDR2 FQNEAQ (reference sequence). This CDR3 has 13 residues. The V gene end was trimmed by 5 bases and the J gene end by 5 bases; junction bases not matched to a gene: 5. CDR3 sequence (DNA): TGTGCCAGCAGCCCAACAGGGGAGTATGGCTACACCTTC. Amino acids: CASSPTGEYGYTF.

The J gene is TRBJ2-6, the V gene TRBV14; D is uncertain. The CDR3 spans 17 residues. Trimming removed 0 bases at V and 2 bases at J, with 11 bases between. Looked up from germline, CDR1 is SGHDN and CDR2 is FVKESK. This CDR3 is CASSQDFGVPGANVLTF. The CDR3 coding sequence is TGTGCCAGCAGCCAAGATTTTGGGGTCCCTGGGGCCAACGTCCTGACTTTC.